Below are 31 T cell receptor beta chains sequenced from a single sample in a study of blood T cell repertoires in COVID-19 (dated by TCRdb to 2018 to 2020). Library creation used the immunoSEQ multiplex PCR assay. The table comes from immuneACCESS by way of TCRdb, which keeps in-frame sequences with V and J called. Part of the clones is missing from these tables; in studies checked, under half for an unresolved V gene and the rest for unknown reasons. The sample table lists some 200,000 clones, about 87% of them with a count of one. The ten largest clones take up roughly 2.6% of the sample. Sequencing was performed on PBMCs or T cells enriched from blood (not recorded which). These receptor sequences come from a woman aged 30 to 39 who had recovered from COVID-19.

The chain recombines TRBV9 with TRBJ2-3; 16 bases line up with TRBD2. CDR3 length: 17 amino acids. Trimming cost V 3 bases and J 4 bases; bases outside gene matches: 5. Germline V lookup: CDR1 SGDLS, CDR2 YYNGEE. CDR3 residues: CASSAGTSGGGADTQYF. CDR3 DNA sequence: TGTGCCAGCAGCGCCGGGACTAGCGGGGGGGGTGCAGATACGCAGTATTTT.

In its sample, this clone was seen once. V and J are TRBV21-1 and TRBJ1-5; the DNA was not compared with TRBD1, the D call given in the table. TRBV21-1 is assigned pseudogene status. This CDR3 is 23 amino acids long. The CDR3 bases are TGTGCCAGCAGCAAATTAATCTGGACAGTCACCATCGATCCCTACGATAGCAATCAGCCCCAGCATTTT. Its protein is CASSKLIWTVTIDPYDSNQPQHF.

The table lists this clone with a count of one. The chain has TRBV19 and TRBJ2-4; TRBD1 aligns across 9 bases. CDR1 and CDR2 from the germline V gene are LNHDA and SQIVND (reference sequence). J lost 8 bases, V lost 2 bases, and 4 bases had no gene match. The CDR3 runs 14 residues. CDR3 sequence reads: CASSIRTGGHIQYF. The CDR3 nucleotides read TGTGCCAGTAGTATAAGAACAGGGGGCCACATTCAGTACTTC.

The CDR3 is CASRGDRGYGNTIYF. The CDR3 DNA sequence: TGTGCCAGCAGGGGGGACAGGGGCTATGGAAACACCATATATTTT. The chain carries TRBV7-8 and TRBJ1-3, with 10 positions matching TRBD1. With V trimmed by 6 bases and J by 3 bases, 5 bases remained unmatched. Germline CDR1 reads SGHVS; CDR2 reads FQNEAQ. The CDR3 runs 15 residues.

The J gene is TRBJ1-2, the V gene TRBV9; 8 bases agree with TRBD1. Germline CDR1 is SGDLS and CDR2 is YYNGEE. The trim removed 4 bases at V and 8 bases at J, leaving 10 bases unmatched. This CDR3 has 14 amino acids. The CDR3 coding sequence is TGTGCCAGCAGCACCCACCAGGGGGCGAGGGGCTACACCTTC. The encoded protein is CASSTHQGARGYTF.

This chain uses TRBV7-9 with TRBJ2-2, with a tentative D call TRBD2 (7 bases). Trimming left V 8 bases short and J 7 bases short, with 17 bases between. CDR1 is SEHNR and CDR2 is FQNEAQ in the germline V gene (reference sequence). The CDR3 spans 14 residues. CDR3 in DNA: TGTGCCAGCGTTTATCGGGGGGCAGGCGGGGAGCTGTTTTTT. It encodes CASVYRGAGGELFF. The whole variable domain, remainder taken from reference TRBV7-9 and TRBJ2-2, is DTGVSQNPRHKITKRGQNVTFRCDPISEHNRLYWYRQTLGQGPEFLTYFQNEAQLEKSRLLSDRFSAERPKGSFSTLEIQRTEQGDSAMYLCASVYRGAGGELFFGEGSRLTVL.

The chain carries TRBV19 and TRBJ2-1, with TRBD2 matching 16 bases. This CDR3 has 18 amino acids. The germline CDR1 and CDR2 sequences are LNHDA and SQIVND (reference sequence). V gave up 4 bases and J gave up 0 bases; unmatched junction bases: 3. In DNA, the CDR3 is TGTGCCAGTAGTACGGGACTAGCGGGGGGGAGCTCCTACAATGAGCAGTTCTTC. It translates to CASSTGLAGGSSYNEQFF.

This sequence joins TRBV9 and TRBJ2-1, with 7 bases fitting TRBD2. V was clipped by 0 bases and J by 9 bases; unmatched bases: 9. This CDR3 is built from 15 residues. From germline, CDR1 is SGDLS and CDR2 YYNGEE. The CDR3 loop reads CASSVERTSGVEQFF. CDR3 nucleotide sequence: TGTGCCAGCAGCGTAGAAAGGACTAGTGGGGTTGAGCAGTTCTTC.

The J gene is TRBJ1-1, the V gene TRBV3-1 (or the pseudogene TRBV3-2), with a tentative D call TRBD1 (5 bases). V lost 3 bases to trimming and J lost 1 base, with 9 bases between them. CDR1 and CDR2 from the germline V gene are LGHDT and YNNKEL (reference sequence). This CDR3 spans 14 amino acids. CDR3 sequence: CASSHLGQNTEAFF. DNA of the CDR3: TGTGCCAGCAGCCATTTAGGACAGAACACTGAAGCTTTCTTT.

Only one count was recorded for this clone. The chain combines TRBV11-2 with TRBJ2-1; TRBD1 agrees at 9 bases. Germline values: CDR1 SGHAT, CDR2 FQNNGV. The CDR3 spans 15 residues. J gave up 7 bases and V 5 bases, and 9 bases lay outside the gene matches. The CDR3 DNA reads TGTGCCAGCAGCCAACCGGGACAGGGTTCTAATGAGCAGTTCTTC. It translates to CASSQPGQGSNEQFF.

The rearrangement uses TRBV11-2 and TRBJ1-6; 7 positions agree with TRBD1. CDR1 and CDR2 (germline): SGHAT, FQNNGV. CDR3 length: 13 residues. The junction had 3 bases not matched to a gene; V was cut back by 5 bases and J by 8 bases. The CDR3 nucleotides are TGTGCCAGCAGCACCGGACAGGATTCACCCCTCCACTTT. Its protein is CASSTGQDSPLHF.

This CDR3 reads CASSNSGQETQYF. The CDR3 bases are TGTGCCAGTAGTAACAGCGGCCAAGAGACCCAGTACTTC. The rearrangement uses TRBV19 and TRBJ2-5; possible D gene TRBD2, 5 bases. The germline gives CDR1 LNHDA, CDR2 SQIVND (reference sequence). Trimming removed 4 bases at V and 1 base at J, with 7 bases between. CDR3 length: 13 amino acids. Together with reference TRBV19 and TRBJ2-5, the CDR3 gives the full variable domain: DGGITQSPKYLFRKEGQNVTLSCEQNLNHDAMYWYRQDPGQGLRLIYYSQIVNDFQKGDIAEGYSVSREKKESFPLTVTSAQKNPTAFYLCASSNSGQETQYFGPGTRLLVL.

This sequence joins TRBV7-9 and TRBJ1-5; 7 bases fit TRBD1. The CDR3 extends over 15 amino acids. Germline V lookup: CDR1 SEHNR, CDR2 FQNEAQ (reference sequence). Losses at the gene ends were 4 bases for V and 0 bases for J; bases not matched to a gene: 3. The CDR3 DNA follows: TGTGCCAGCAGCTCGGGACAGAGTAGCAATCAGCCCCAGCATTTT. Its protein is CASSSGQSSNQPQHF.

CDR3 in amino acids: CASSLVGGANYGYTF. Here the CDR3 DNA reads TGTGCCAGCAGCTTGGTAGGAGGGGCCAACTATGGCTACACCTTC. The chain has TRBV5-4 and TRBJ1-2; maybe TRBD1 (5 bases). The CDR3 totals 15 residues. Germline V gives CDR1 SGHNT, CDR2 YYREEE (reference sequence). Trimming took off 0 bases at V and 2 bases at J, with 11 bases between the two ends.

CDR3 loop: CSAKFPGHYTEAFF. CDR3 sequence (DNA): TGCAGCGCCAAATTTCCAGGACATTACACTGAAGCTTTCTTT. This sequence joins TRBV29-1 and TRBJ1-1, with D perhaps TRBD1 (5 bases). Looked up from germline, CDR1 is SQVTM and CDR2 is ANQGSEA. The CDR3 is 14 amino acids. V shed 7 bases and J shed 3 bases, with 18 bases lying between them.

The gene calls are TRBV11-2 and TRBJ1-6; 8 bases align to TRBD1. V lost 1 base, J lost 9 bases, and 5 bases stayed unmatched. There are 15 residues in the CDR3. CDR1 is SGHAT, CDR2 FQNNGV, per germline. The CDR3 DNA sequence: TGTGCCAGCAGCTTAGTGGCAGGGGGCTTTTCACCCCTCCACTTT. This codes for CASSLVAGGFSPLHF.

The V gene is TRBV6-5, the J gene TRBJ1-5; no clear D gene. V shed 7 bases and J shed 1 base, with 5 bases lying between them. Germline V gene sequence: CDR1 MNHEY, CDR2 SVGAGI. This CDR3 is built from 12 residues. CDR3 amino acids: CASTGSNQPQHF. For the CDR3, the DNA is TGTGCCAGCACGGGAAGCAATCAGCCCCAGCATTTT.

The J gene is TRBJ1-2, the V gene TRBV9, with a tentative D call TRBD1 (5 bases). V was pared by 6 bases and J by 4 bases, with 16 bases between. This CDR3 comprises 14 residues. Germline lookup yields CDR1 SGDLS and CDR2 YYNGEE. The CDR3 protein is CASTLGDSIYGYTF. In DNA, the CDR3 is TGTGCCAGCACCTTAGGAGACAGCATCTATGGCTACACCTTC.

V usage is TRBV15 and J usage is TRBJ1-2; 8 bases are shared with TRBD1. The germline V gene has CDR1 LNHNV and CDR2 YYDKDF (reference sequence). The CDR3 is made up of 14 amino acids. J lost 4 bases, V lost 4 bases, and 5 bases had no gene match. As DNA, the CDR3 is TGTGCCACCAGCACTCAGGGGGCGGTCTATGGCTACACCTTC. It is translated as CATSTQGAVYGYTF.

This rearrangement joins TRBV23-1 to TRBJ2-5; 8 bases are a match to TRBD2. TRBV23-1 is an ORF for which the function is uncertain. The CDR3 sequence is 17 residues long. V shed 0 bases and J 2 bases; nucleotides not matched to a gene: 8. The CDR3 is CASSQSPGRGVQETQYF. CDR3 nucleotide sequence: TGCGCCAGCAGTCAATCCCCCGGGCGGGGGGTTCAAGAGACCCAGTACTTC.

This chain uses TRBV4-1 with TRBJ1-5; the D is unclear. The CDR3 has 15 residues. The V gene lost 4 bases and the J gene lost 2 bases, with 12 bases spanning the gap. Germline CDR1 MGHRA, CDR2 YSYEKL. The CDR3 is CASSPTVGGNQPQHF. CDR3 nucleotide sequence: TGCGCCAGCAGCCCCACGGTGGGAGGCAATCAGCCCCAGCATTTT.

This rearrangement joins TRBV6-5 to TRBJ1-1; 7 bases fit TRBD1. The CDR3 totals 14 residues. From germline, CDR1 is MNHEY and CDR2 SVGAGI. Germline trimming cut 2 bases from V and 1 base from J; bases unmatched to any gene: 1. The CDR3, as DNA: TGTGCCAGCAGTTACCGGACAGGGAACACTGAAGCTTTCTTT. Its protein product is CASSYRTGNTEAFF.

The chain recombines TRBV4-3 with TRBJ1-1; no definite D call. Germline CDR1 reads LGHNA; CDR2 reads YSLEER. The CDR3 spans 15 residues. V was trimmed by 0 bases and J by 4 bases, leaving 12 bases between them. The CDR3 region has the DNA TGCGCCAGCAGCCAAGATACATTCGACATCACTGAAGCTTTCTTT. Residues: CASSQDTFDITEAFF.

The rearrangement uses TRBV12-3 or TRBV12-4 and TRBJ2-2, with TRBD1 identical over 7 bases. J was trimmed by 5 bases and V by 7 bases; bases with no gene match: 4. CDR3 length equals 13 residues. The chain's CDR3 is CASTQGVTGELFF. In nucleotides, the CDR3 is TGTGCCAGCACCCAGGGGGTAACCGGGGAGCTGTTTTTT.

This chain links TRBV5-5 with TRBJ2-3; TRBD1 aligns across 7 bases. The germline gives CDR1 SGHKS, CDR2 YYEKEE (reference sequence). Losses at the gene ends were 3 bases for V and 2 bases for J; bases not matched to a gene: 3. The CDR3 is 14 amino acids. The CDR3 here is CASSSTGHTDTQYF. CDR3 nucleotide sequence: TGTGCCAGCAGCTCGACAGGGCACACAGATACGCAGTATTTT.

The chain carries TRBV7-3 and TRBJ2-7; D perhaps matches TRBD1 (6 bases). Germline V gene sequence: CDR1 SGHTA, CDR2 FQGTGA. This CDR3 is built from 14 residues. Trimming removed 5 bases at V and 2 bases at J, with 13 bases between. The CDR3: CASSPGEGAYEQYF. The CDR3 DNA is TGTGCCAGCAGCCCAGGTGAGGGGGCCTACGAGCAGTACTTC.

This clone was counted only a few times. This chain links TRBV19 with TRBJ2-6; maybe TRBD2 (5 bases). The CDR3 loop spans 15 amino acids. Trimming left V 7 bases short and J 3 bases short, with 13 bases between. Germline V gene data show CDR1 as LNHDA and CDR2 as SQIVND (reference sequence). The CDR3 loop reads CASTTDFDGANVLTF. CDR3 nucleotides: TGTGCCAGTACCACGGACTTCGATGGGGCCAACGTCCTGACTTTC.

The rearrangement links TRBV9 to TRBJ2-2; 11 nucleotides align to TRBD1. The germline gives CDR1 SGDLS, CDR2 YYNGEE. J lost 7 bases, V lost 4 bases, and 9 bases had no gene match. The CDR3 consists of 16 residues. The CDR3, as DNA: TGTGCCAGCAGCCCGCGGACAGGGGGCCCCATCGGGGAGCTGTTTTTT. As protein: CASSPRTGGPIGELFF.

The chain couples TRBV6-5 to TRBJ1-6; TRBD1 matches 8 bases. Unmatched junction bases numbered 7, after V lost 2 bases and J lost 10 bases. Germline CDR1 is MNHEY and CDR2 is SVGAGI. The CDR3 extends over 15 amino acids. The CDR3 here is CASSYGGQGESPLHF. CDR3 DNA: TGTGCCAGCAGTTACGGAGGACAGGGAGAATCACCCCTCCACTTT.

This clone was seen a few times. The gene calls are TRBV19 and TRBJ1-5; weak D call: TRBD1 (6 bases). Looked up from germline, CDR1 is LNHDA and CDR2 is SQIVND (reference sequence). V lost 1 base and J 0 bases, leaving 13 bases between the germline ends. This CDR3 is built from 17 residues. The CDR3 protein is CASSIALQGSSNQPQHF. CDR3 DNA sequence: TGTGCCAGTAGTATAGCCCTTCAGGGGAGTAGCAATCAGCCCCAGCATTTT.

This clone was picked up a small number of times. J is TRBJ1-3 and V is TRBV4-2; D ambiguous. Trimming shortened V by 3 bases and J by 2 bases, and 8 bases separated the two germline ends. CDR3 size: 14 residues. CDR1 is LGHNA and CDR2 is YNFKEQ in the germline V gene. CDR3: CASSHLSAGNTIYF. In DNA, the CDR3 is TGTGCCAGCAGCCATCTATCCGCTGGAAACACCATATATTTT.